This TCR beta chain was sequenced in a study of tumor-infiltrating lymphocytes in primary liver carcinoma. Study-wide background: The cohort consisted of patients whose primary liver carcinoma was surgically resected.

Extraction also yielded germline DNA, while blood RNA was obtained from unsorted whole blood. About this clonotype itself: One end of the junction fails to match germline, which may point to a read error.

With a constant-region primer, TCR beta cDNA was made from around 520 ng of total RNA. Modified slightly, ARM-PCR produced TCR beta libraries over three nested multiplex PCR rounds. It was with TRBV1-TRBV30 forward primers and a C-beta reverse primer that the first two PCR rounds were run, at around 11 cycles each. MiXCR was run by TCRdb on the multiplex PCR reads, yielding one entry per CDR3 protein. The table has approximately 330,000 distinct CDR3 sequences, roughly two thirds seen once. This CDR3 has 15 amino acids. Germline assignment: CDR1 MGHRA and CDR2 YSYEKL. What was sequenced was peripheral blood. V usage is TRBV4-1 and J usage is TRBJ2-1, with TRBD1 as a possible D gene (6 bases). This clonotype was sampled from a man between 35 and 55 years old with primary liver carcinoma and hepatitis B virus infection. The CDR3 is CASSQSGQLYNEQFF. The CDR3 DNA sequence: TGTGCCAGCAGCCAATCGGGACAACTCTACAATGAGCAGTTCTTC.